This is a list of T cell receptor beta chains from one sample in a study of blood T cell repertoires in COVID-19. TCRdb keeps only in-frame clones here, not all; method: immunoSEQ multiplex PCR. In the table there are some 270,000 clones, roughly 80% of which are singletons. The material sequenced was peripheral blood. These receptors all come from a person aged 65-85 years with COVID-19, enrolled during active disease. Each CDR3 is given with its conserved first and last residue. The D gene is left open where the match is weak. Where a row states a size, it is once, few, many or the class of an expanded clone; other rows omit it.

size,V,J,D,DNA,CDR3
-,TRBV28,TRBJ2-5,TRBD2,TGTGCCAGCATGAGTACTAGCGGAATAGAGACCCAGTACTTC,CASMSTSGIETQYF
-,TRBV12-3/TRBV12-4,TRBJ2-5,-,TGTGCCAGCAGTGCAGGGCGCCACGAGACCCAGTACTTC,CASSAGRHETQYF
few,TRBV5-1,TRBJ2-1,-,TGCGCCAGCAGCACCAACCCCCGGGACTTACCGACGAATGAGCAGTTCTTC,CASSTNPRDLPTNEQFF
-,TRBV5-1,TRBJ2-2,-,TGCGCCAGCAGCTTGGGTCTAGCGATCGGGGAGCTGTTTTTT,CASSLGLAIGELFF
-,TRBV5-5,TRBJ1-4,-,TGTGCCAGCAGCTTGGCCCTTTCGGGACTGACTAATGAAAAACTGTTTTTT,CASSLALSGLTNEKLFF
-,TRBV3-1/TRBV3-2,TRBJ1-6,TRBD1,TGTGCCAGCAGCCAAGGCGGGACAGGGGGTTTTTCACCCCTCCACTTT,CASSQGGTGGFSPLHF
-,TRBV6-2/TRBV6-3,TRBJ1-5,-,TGTGCCAGCAGTTATGTCAGACTAGGGGTTCAGCCCCAGCATTTT,CASSYVRLGVQPQHF
once,TRBV12-5,TRBJ2-2,-,TGTGCTAGTGGTTTAGGGGGAAACACCGGGGAGCTGTTTTTT,CASGLGGNTGELFF
-,TRBV12-5,TRBJ1-6,TRBD1,TGTGCTAGTGGGACGGGACAGGATAATTCACCCCTCCACTTT,CASGTGQDNSPLHF
-,TRBV11-1,TRBJ2-7,-,TGTGCCAGCAGCTTAGCGCAGGCGACGATGTACGAGCAGTACTTC,CASSLAQATMYEQYF
-,TRBV28,TRBJ1-4,TRBD1,TGTGCCAGCAGTCCGCCCGAGACAGGGGATAATGAAAAACTGTTTTTT,CASSPPETGDNEKLFF
-,TRBV10-2,TRBJ2-3,TRBD2,TGCGCCAGCAGTGGGCCTAGCGGGACCACAGATACGCAGTATTTT,CASSGPSGTTDTQYF
once,TRBV7-2,TRBJ1-4,TRBD1,TGTGCCAGCAGCCCCACCGGGACAGAATACGAAAAACTGTTTTTT,CASSPTGTEYEKLFF
-,TRBV7-9,TRBJ1-2,TRBD1,TGTGCCAGCAGCCCAGGGACAGGGGGCGATTATGGCTACACCTTC,CASSPGTGGDYGYTF
-,TRBV3-1/TRBV3-2,TRBJ2-1,-,TGTGCCAGCAGCCTTGCAGGGATCCCTACTCGGGAGCAGTTCTTC,CASSLAGIPTREQFF
-,TRBV5-1,TRBJ2-2,-,TGCGCCAGCAGCCCAGTTGGGGGGGGCGTTACCGGGGAGCTGTTTTTT,CASSPVGGGVTGELFF
few,TRBV19,TRBJ1-1,-,TGTGCCAGTACGTTGGGCGGAGGGACTCTCACTGAAGCTTTCTTT,CASTLGGGTLTEAFF
once,TRBV10-3,TRBJ2-3,-,TGTGCCATCAGTGAGTTGGGCCCGGATACGCAGTATTTT,CAISELGPDTQYF
-,TRBV4-3,TRBJ2-7,TRBD1,TGCGCCAGCAGCCAAGCTTGGCAGGGGGCGTTTGAGCAGTACTTC,CASSQAWQGAFEQYF
-,TRBV5-6,TRBJ2-3,TRBD2,TGTGCCAGCAGCTTGGATACTAGCGGGGGGGCCCGCACAGATACGCAGTATTTT,CASSLDTSGGARTDTQYF
-,TRBV9,TRBJ2-1,-,TGTGCCAGCAGCGTATTGGAGAACTACAATGAGCAGTTCTTC,CASSVLENYNEQFF
-,TRBV7-2,TRBJ1-3,-,TGTGCCAGCAGTTCCAGATTTGGCTCTGGAAACACCATATATTTT,CASSSRFGSGNTIYF
once,TRBV19,TRBJ1-5,TRBD1,TGTGCCAGCGGACAGGGGTATCAGCCCCAGCATTTT,CASGQGYQPQHF
few,TRBV20-1,TRBJ2-1,-,TGCAGTGCTCAATTGAATGAGCAGTTCTTC,CSAQLNEQFF
once,TRBV6-2/TRBV6-3,TRBJ1-2,TRBD1,TGTGCCAGCAGTGCGACAGGGGACTATGGCTACACCTTC,CASSATGDYGYTF
-,TRBV27,TRBJ1-2,-,TGTGCCAGCGCCAGGGGTTCTGGCTATGGCTACACCTTC,CASARGSGYGYTF
-,TRBV27,TRBJ1-6,-,TGTGCCAGCAGATCAAGCGGGGGGGTTCGTTTTAATTCACCCCTCCACTTT,CASRSSGGVRFNSPLHF
-,TRBV5-5,TRBJ1-5,-,TGTGCCAGCAGCCCGACTCCTCAGTGGCATCAGCCCCAGCATTTT,CASSPTPQWHQPQHF
-,TRBV9,TRBJ1-4,-,TGTGCCAGCAGCGTATCAACAGGGTTGTTGACTAATGAAAAACTGTTTTTT,CASSVSTGLLTNEKLFF
-,TRBV28,TRBJ1-4,-,TGTGCCAGCAGTTTAAGTACAGGACCAAATGAAAAACTGTTTTTT,CASSLSTGPNEKLFF
-,TRBV5-4,TRBJ1-4,-,TGTGCCAGCAGCTTGGAGGGGGGGGCAAGTGAAAAACTGTTTTTT,CASSLEGGASEKLFF
-,TRBV20-1,TRBJ1-2,-,TGCAGTGCCGCGGCGGATGGCTACACCTTC,CSAAADGYTF
few,TRBV27,TRBJ1-1,TRBD1,TGTGCCAGCAGTGCCGACAGGGGGCGCCGCGCTTTCTTT,CASSADRGRRAFF
few,TRBV2,TRBJ2-2,-,TGTGCCAGCGCCAGGGCGAACACCGGGGAGCTGTTTTTT,CASARANTGELFF
-,TRBV7-9,TRBJ2-2,TRBD2,TGTGCCAGCAGCTTCGGGACTAGCGGGGGGCCTACGAACACCGGGGAGCTGTTTTTT,CASSFGTSGGPTNTGELFF
once,TRBV4-2,TRBJ2-1,TRBD2,TGTGCCAGCAGCGGAAGCGGGACCAGCTCCTACAATGAGCAGTTCTTC,CASSGSGTSSYNEQFF
-,TRBV2,TRBJ1-2,-,TGTGCCAGCAGTGAAGGGGGGGGCGCTGGCTATGGCTACACCTTC,CASSEGGGAGYGYTF
-,TRBV19,TRBJ2-2,-,TGTGCCAGTAGTATTGTCGGGGAAGGGAGGACCGGGGAGCTGTTTTTT,CASSIVGEGRTGELFF
-,TRBV19,TRBJ2-3,-,TGTGCCAGTAGTGAAACAGGGACCAGCACAGATACGCAGTATTTT,CASSETGTSTDTQYF
-,TRBV6-5,TRBJ1-4,-,TGTGCCAGCAGTTACTTTGTTGCGGGAACTAATGAAAAACTGTTTTTT,CASSYFVAGTNEKLFF
-,TRBV10-3,TRBJ1-5,-,TGTGCCATCATGGAGGAGAAGGGACAGCCCCAGCATTTT,CAIMEEKGQPQHF
-,TRBV6-4,TRBJ2-1,-,TGTGCCAGCAGTGATTTGGTGCGCAATGAGCAGTTCTTC,CASSDLVRNEQFF
-,TRBV6-5,TRBJ2-7,TRBD2,TGTGCCAGCAGACGCGGGGGAGAAGGAGTGTACGAGCAGTACTTC,CASRRGGEGVYEQYF
-,TRBV7-2,TRBJ1-2,TRBD1,TGTGCCAGCAGCTTTACAGGACAGGGGGATCATGGCTACACCTTC,CASSFTGQGDHGYTF
-,TRBV5-1,TRBJ2-3,TRBD2,TGCGCCAGCAGCGCGGCGACTAGCGGGAGTGGGGGTACGCAGTATTTT,CASSAATSGSGGTQYF
-,TRBV9,TRBJ2-4,-,TGTGCCAGCAGCGTAGGAGCAGCCAAAAACATTCAGTACTTC,CASSVGAAKNIQYF
few,TRBV19,TRBJ2-7,TRBD1,TGTGCCAGTAGTAACCGACAGGGAAGCTCCTACGAGCAGTACTTC,CASSNRQGSSYEQYF
-,TRBV6-6,TRBJ2-7,-,TGTGCCAGTTCTTCTTTCAGACAGAGATTCTACGAGCAGTACTTC,CASSSFRQRFYEQYF
-,TRBV28,TRBJ2-7,TRBD2,TGTGCCAGCAGGCGGGGGACCAAACCCTACGAGCAGTACTTC,CASRRGTKPYEQYF
-,TRBV10-3,TRBJ2-7,TRBD1,TGTGCCATCCCCGGGACAGGGGAATCCTACGAGCAGTACTTC,CAIPGTGESYEQYF
-,TRBV14,TRBJ2-7,TRBD1,TGTGCCAGCAGCCAAGAACAGGGGCTCTCCTACGAGCAGTACTTC,CASSQEQGLSYEQYF
-,TRBV29-1,TRBJ2-1,TRBD1,TGCACCCATGACAGGGTGGACAATGAGCAGTTCTTC,CTHDRVDNEQFF
-,TRBV7-2,TRBJ1-4,TRBD1,TGTGCCAGCAGCTTAGTAGGGGGCCCCGAAAAACTGTTTTTT,CASSLVGGPEKLFF
-,TRBV20-1,TRBJ2-7,-,TGCAGTGCTAGAGATCGGAGGGAGCAGTACTTC,CSARDRREQYF
-,TRBV25-1,TRBJ2-1,TRBD2,TGTGCCAGCAGTGAAGTCCGTCGGCCTAGCGGGGGGGACGAGCAGTTCTTC,CASSEVRRPSGGDEQFF
-,TRBV7-3,TRBJ2-7,TRBD1,TGTGCCAGCAGCTCGTTAATCCGGGACAGGGGCCTCCACTTC,CASSSLIRDRGLHF
-,TRBV21-1,TRBJ2-3,-,TGTGCCAGCAGCTCCGGGACAGGGGAGGACACCACGGTTAACACAGATACGCAGTATTTT,CASSSGTGEDTTVNTDTQYF
-,TRBV3-1/TRBV3-2,TRBJ2-2,TRBD1,TGTGCCAGCAGCCCCAGGGGGCTCGGCACCGGGGAGCTGTTTTTT,CASSPRGLGTGELFF
-,TRBV12-3/TRBV12-4,TRBJ2-7,-,TGTGCCAGCAGTAGGGGTTACGAGCAGTACTTC,CASSRGYEQYF